This is a list of T cell receptor beta chains from one sample in a study of OX40 agonist ivuxolimab in advanced cancers. The repertoire was sequenced with immunoSEQ multiplex PCR; TCRdb's copy has only in-frame clones and lacks some. The sample lists more than 20,000 clones, 88% seen once, with 25% in the top ten. This specimen consisted of CD4+ or CD8+ T cells sorted from blood, obtained in a trial of the OX40 agonist ivuxolimab. These TCRs come from an adult with an advanced solid tumor such as melanoma, head and neck, liver or kidney cancer. CDR3s include the opening cysteine and the closing phenylalanine or tryptophan. Each record gives: V gene, clone size, D gene, J gene, CDR3 protein, CDR3 DNA. A D gene is named only where the DNA matches it firmly. Size tells how often a clone was seen (once, few, many) or the class of an expanded clone, and some rows leave it out.

TRBV5-1	.	TRBD1	TRBJ2-3	CASSATTGVGTDTQYF	TGCGCCAGCAGCGCCACCACAGGGGTAGGCACAGATACGCAGTATTTT
TRBV7-6	.	TRBD2	TRBJ2-7	CASSPSGSPYEQYF	TGTGCCAGCAGCCCAAGCGGGAGTCCCTACGAGCAGTACTTC
TRBV27	.	TRBD1	TRBJ2-7	CASSLTTGPEGPYEQYF	TGTGCCAGCAGTTTAACGACAGGGCCTGAGGGGCCCTACGAGCAGTACTTC
TRBV30	.	.	TRBJ2-7	CAWSTLDSSEQYF	TGTGCCTGGAGTACATTGGACAGTAGCGAGCAGTACTTC
TRBV4-1	.	.	TRBJ2-1	CASSPMVAADEQFF	TGCGCCAGCAGCCCCATGGTTGCGGCCGATGAGCAGTTCTTC
TRBV27	.	.	TRBJ2-7	CASSSTGYYEQYF	TGTGCCAGCTCCTCCACGGGGTACTACGAGCAGTACTTC
TRBV20-1	few	.	TRBJ1-2	CSATARYGYTF	TGCAGTGCCACCGCTCGCTATGGCTACACCTTC
TRBV9	few	.	TRBJ2-3	CASSPPRTDTQYF	TGTGCCAGCAGCCCCCCCCGAACAGATACGCAGTATTTT
TRBV27	.	TRBD1	TRBJ2-7	CASSQGQGAYEQYF	TGTGCCAGCAGTCAGGGACAGGGGGCGTACGAGCAGTACTTC
TRBV7-3	.	.	TRBJ2-7	CASSLATLDGTYEQYF	TGTGCCAGCAGCTTAGCGACCTTGGACGGAACCTACGAGCAGTACTTC
TRBV15	.	.	TRBJ1-2	CATSRDVRGTRYGYTF	TGTGCCACCAGCAGAGATGTTCGTGGTACAAGGTATGGCTACACCTTC
TRBV5-8	.	.	TRBJ1-5	CASSSPGREGYSNQPQHF	TGTGCCAGCAGCTCCCCCGGACGGGAGGGTTATAGCAATCAACCCCAGCATTTT
TRBV27	.	.	TRBJ2-7	CASSLSFANYEQYF	TGTGCCAGCAGTTTATCCTTCGCGAACTACGAGCAGTACTTC
TRBV9	.	TRBD1	TRBJ1-3	CASKKGADGNTIYF	TGTGCCAGCAAAAAGGGGGCTGATGGAAACACCATATATTTT
TRBV7-9	.	.	TRBJ1-5	CASSKPGSGGNQPQHF	TGTGCCAGCAGCAAACCCGGCTCGGGAGGCAATCAGCCCCAGCATTTT
TRBV7-9	.	TRBD1	TRBJ2-1	CASSLRTGAWDEQFF	TGTGCCAGCAGCCTACGGACAGGGGCTTGGGATGAGCAGTTCTTC
TRBV6-1	.	TRBD1	TRBJ2-7	CAIQGQGRPEQYF	TGTGCCATACAAGGACAGGGGCGGCCCGAGCAGTACTTC
TRBV13	.	.	TRBJ1-2	CASSPQMLGGYTF	TGTGCCAGCAGCCCCCAAATGCTCGGTGGCTACACCTTC
TRBV28	.	.	TRBJ2-2	CASSFQDGELFF	TGTGCCAGCAGTTTCCAGGACGGGGAGCTGTTTTTT
TRBV28	.	.	TRBJ1-4	CASRDPREKLFF	TGTGCCAGCAGAGACCCTAGGGAAAAACTGTTTTTT
TRBV7-9	.	.	TRBJ2-5	CASSREAFQETQYF	TGTGCCAGCAGCAGAGAAGCCTTCCAAGAGACCCAGTACTTC
TRBV7-9	.	TRBD2	TRBJ2-1	CASSSPGLLYNEQFF	TGTGCCAGCAGCTCCCCGGGACTATTATACAATGAGCAGTTCTTC
TRBV6-5	.	.	TRBJ1-2	CASSQDRGRDGYTF	TGTGCCAGCAGCCAAGACCGGGGAAGGGATGGCTACACCTTC
TRBV11-1	once	TRBD2	TRBJ2-3	CASSSGEGTGDTQYF	TGTGCCAGCAGTTCTGGGGAGGGCACAGGAGATACGCAGTATTTT
TRBV2	.	.	TRBJ2-7	CASIMEGMTTYEQYF	TGTGCCAGCATCATGGAGGGGATGACTACCTACGAGCAGTACTTC
TRBV9	.	TRBD2	TRBJ2-1	CASSVGQRGSSYNEQFF	TGTGCCAGCAGCGTAGGGCAGCGGGGAAGCTCCTACAATGAGCAGTTCTTC
TRBV2	.	.	TRBJ2-3	CAQGTTDTQYF	TGTGCCCAAGGGACTACAGATACGCAGTATTTT
TRBV9	.	.	TRBJ2-1	CASSVDPPSLGNEQFF	TGTGCCAGCAGCGTAGATCCCCCTTCTTTGGGGAATGAGCAGTTCTTC
TRBV5-4	.	TRBD1	TRBJ2-2	CASSSTTGASGELFF	TGTGCCAGCAGCTCTACTACAGGGGCCTCCGGGGAGCTGTTTTTT
TRBV29-1	.	.	TRBJ2-1	CSVEDLAGEGSWNEQFF	TGCAGCGTTGAAGATCTCGCAGGGGAAGGATCTTGGAATGAGCAGTTCTTC
TRBV19	.	.	TRBJ2-1	CASSGPGNEQFF	TGTGCCAGTAGTGGGCCGGGCAATGAGCAGTTCTTC
TRBV27	.	TRBD1	TRBJ1-2	CASSLYPGTGYGYTF	TGTGCCAGCAGTTTGTACCCCGGGACAGGGTATGGCTACACCTTC
TRBV29-1	.	.	TRBJ1-1	CSVEWSTEAFF	TGCAGCGTTGAATGGTCCACTGAAGCTTTCTTT
TRBV29-1	.	TRBD1	TRBJ2-2	CSVERGDRDTGELFF	TGCAGCGTTGAAAGGGGGGACAGGGACACCGGGGAGCTGTTTTTT
TRBV9	.	.	TRBJ2-4	CASSASGTQVAKNIQYF	TGTGCCAGCAGCGCTTCCGGGACCCAGGTGGCCAAAAACATTCAGTACTTC
TRBV25-1	.	.	TRBJ2-1	CASSEYNEQFF	TGTGCCAGCAGTGAATACAATGAGCAGTTCTTC
TRBV5-4	.	.	TRBJ2-1	CASSFSDSYNEQFF	TGTGCCAGCAGCTTCTCGGACTCCTACAATGAGCAGTTCTTC
TRBV9	.	.	TRBJ1-2	CASSVVPSPDYGYTF	TGTGCCAGCAGCGTAGTACCCTCTCCCGACTATGGCTACACCTTC
TRBV9	.	.	TRBJ2-2	CASSVVPGELFF	TGTGCCAGCAGCGTAGTCCCCGGGGAGCTGTTTTTT
TRBV11-2	.	.	TRBJ1-2	CASSLAISRGLGYGYTF	TGTGCCAGCAGCTTAGCGATTTCCCGGGGGCTTGGATATGGCTACACCTTC
TRBV25-1	.	.	TRBJ2-7	CAAGSGAWEQYF	TGTGCCGCCGGGTCAGGGGCTTGGGAGCAGTACTTC
TRBV10-3	.	.	TRBJ2-7	CAISDPGMSHEQYF	TGTGCCATCAGTGATCCCGGGATGTCACACGAGCAGTACTTC
TRBV4-2	.	.	TRBJ1-3	CASSQDRAGVNTIYF	TGTGCCAGCAGCCAAGATCGGGCAGGGGTCAACACCATATATTTT
TRBV6-6	.	TRBD1	TRBJ1-5	CASREDRGREQPQHF	TGTGCCAGCAGGGAAGACAGGGGAAGGGAACAGCCCCAGCATTTT
TRBV29-1	.	TRBD2	TRBJ2-1	CSVEDLPEGLAGGNYYNEQFF	TGCAGCGTTGAAGATCTCCCCGAGGGACTAGCGGGAGGGAATTACTACAATGAGCAGTTCTTC
TRBV4-3	.	TRBD2	TRBJ2-7	CASSQVLGGTGTYEQYF	TGCGCCAGCAGCCAGGTCCTGGGGGGGACGGGTACCTACGAGCAGTACTTC
TRBV6-1	.	TRBD2	TRBJ2-3	CASSEVRAGDTDTQYF	TGTGCCAGCAGTGAAGTGAGAGCGGGAGACACAGATACGCAGTATTTT
TRBV7-8	.	TRBD2	TRBJ2-5	CASSLEASGRRGTQYF	TGTGCCAGCAGCTTAGAGGCTAGCGGGAGGAGGGGGACCCAGTACTTC
TRBV4-3	.	TRBD2	TRBJ2-7	CASSPGLAIYEQYF	TGCGCCAGCAGCCCGGGACTAGCGATCTACGAGCAGTACTTC
TRBV7-2	.	.	TRBJ2-3	CASSLLDTQYF	TGTGCCAGCAGCTTATTAGATACGCAGTATTTT
TRBV6-1	.	.	TRBJ2-7	CARGRGYEQYF	TGTGCCAGGGGACGGGGCTACGAGCAGTACTTC